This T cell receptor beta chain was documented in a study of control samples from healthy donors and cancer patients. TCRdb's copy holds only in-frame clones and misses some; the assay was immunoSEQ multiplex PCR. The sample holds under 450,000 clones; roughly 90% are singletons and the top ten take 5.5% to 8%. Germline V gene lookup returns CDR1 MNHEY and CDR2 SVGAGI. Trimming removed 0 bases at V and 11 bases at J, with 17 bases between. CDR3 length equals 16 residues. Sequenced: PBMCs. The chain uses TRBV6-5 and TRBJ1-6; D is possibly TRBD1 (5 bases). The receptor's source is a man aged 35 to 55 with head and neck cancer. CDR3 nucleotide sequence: TGTGCCAGCAGTTACTCGAAAGCGGGGGAGGGTGCACCCCTCCACTTT. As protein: CASSYSKAGEGAPLHF.